Each of the 21 T cell receptor beta chains below was sequenced from the same sample in a study of human T cells and chemical hapten exposure. Documented time point: patch test 3, about 24 weeks after DPC sensitization. Treatment defined: therapeutic diphenylcyclopropenone sensitization with weekly scalp DPC. TCRdb reanalysed the RACE reads using MiXCR and keeps one entry per CDR3 protein. The profile shows 99,000 or so distinct CDR3 sequences, less than 40% of them singletons. The starting material was whole blood, obtained in connection with sensitization to the hapten diphenylcyclopropenone (DPC). The receptors derive from a man aged 40-55 years with alopecia areata. Some clones in this sample may be carry-over from other donors' samples.

In this sample, this clonotype turned up many times. The chain employs TRBV20-1 and TRBJ1-5; 9 nucleotides line up with TRBD1. Per the germline V gene, CDR1 is DFQATT and CDR2 is SNEGSKA (reference sequence). V gave up 5 bases and J gave up 2 bases; unmatched junction bases: 1. The CDR3 length is 13 residues. CDR3 residues: CSARTGGNQPQHF. Here the CDR3 DNA reads TGCAGTGCTCGGACAGGGGGCAATCAGCCCCAGCATTTT.

V is TRBV9 and J is TRBJ1-3, with 7 bases lining up with TRBD1. Unmatched junction bases numbered 10, after V lost 0 bases and J lost 4 bases. CDR1 and CDR2 (germline): SGDLS, YYNGEE. This CDR3 has 17 residues. The CDR3 nucleotides are TGTGCCAGCAGCGTAGATCCCGTTACAGGGGTCGGAAACACCATATATTTT. This codes for CASSVDPVTGVGNTIYF.

This clonotype has a handful of counts. J is TRBJ1-5 and V is TRBV7-9, with TRBD1 as a possible D gene (6 bases). CDR1 is SEHNR, CDR2 FQNEAQ, per germline (reference sequence). Trimming shortened V by 4 bases and J by 9 bases, and 13 bases separated the two germline ends. The CDR3 contains 13 residues. The CDR3 DNA sequence: TGTGCCAGCAGCTCGGATAGAGGGGGGCCCCAGCATTTT. It translates to CASSSDRGGPQHF.

This clonotype was seen more than once but under ten times. This CDR3 reads CASSFLQGAKNYGYTF. CDR3 sequence (DNA): TGTGCCAGCAGTTTTCTGCAGGGGGCGAAAAACTATGGCTACACCTTC. The chain couples TRBV12-3 or TRBV12-4 to TRBJ1-2, with 8 bases aligning to TRBD1. The V segment lost 3 bases and the J segment 2 bases; nucleotides outside the gene matches: 8. The CDR3 totals 16 residues.

This clonotype was detected only a few times. The genes are TRBV5-1 and TRBJ2-5; 10 nucleotides match TRBD2. V was clipped by 0 bases and J by 4 bases; unmatched bases: 9. The germline V gene encodes CDR1 SGHRS and CDR2 YFSETQ. The CDR3 is 17 residues long. CDR3 nucleotides: TGCGCCAGCAGCTTGGGGGCCCTAGCGGGAGCCCCAGAGACCCAGTACTTC. This encodes CASSLGALAGAPETQYF. Full variable domain (missing parts from reference TRBV5-1 and TRBJ2-5): KAGVTQTPRYLIKTRGQQVTLSCSPISGHRSVSWYQQTPGQGLQFLFEYFSETQRNKGNFPGRFSGRQFSNSRSEMNVSTLELGDSALYLCASSLGALAGAPETQYFGPGTRLLVL.

The chain uses TRBV4-3 and TRBJ2-7; 8 positions match TRBD2. CDR3 length: 15 amino acids. Per the germline V gene, CDR1 is LGHNA and CDR2 is YSLEER. V trimming: 0 bases; J trimming: 3 bases; junction bases outside the gene matches: 4. DNA for the CDR3: TGCGCCAGCAGCCAAGACGGGAGGGGGGACTACGAGCAGTACTTC. Translated, it gives CASSQDGRGDYEQYF.

This clonotype was detected only a few times. V is TRBV7-9 and J is TRBJ2-6; D is tentatively TRBD1 or TRBD2 (5 bases each). Trimming stripped 4 bases from V and 0 bases from J, with 10 bases between. This CDR3 has 16 amino acids. CDR1 is SEHNR and CDR2 is FQNEAQ in the germline V gene (reference sequence). The CDR3 is CASSYAGSSGANVLTF. For the CDR3, the DNA is TGTGCCAGCAGCTACGCAGGGAGCTCTGGGGCCAACGTCCTGACTTTC. Supplemented by reference TRBV7-9 and TRBJ2-6, the full variable domain reads DTGVSQNPRHKITKRGQNVTFRCDPISEHNRLYWYRQTLGQGPEFLTYFQNEAQLEKSRLLSDRFSAERPKGSFSTLEIQRTEQGDSAMYLCASSYAGSSGANVLTFGAGSRLTVL.

This clonotype appeared a few times. The CDR3 nucleotides read TGCGCCAGCAGTGGGGCAAAGAGAGGGAGTAACACTGAAGCTTTCTTT. Protein sequence: CASSGAKRGSNTEAFF. J is TRBJ1-1 and V is TRBV10-2; D unclear. Per the germline V gene, CDR1 is WSHSY and CDR2 is SAAADI. The CDR3 has 16 residues. Trimming shortened V by 4 bases and J by 2 bases, and 17 bases separated the two germline ends.

This clonotype was observed a few times. For the CDR3, the DNA is TGTGCCAGCAGTTTGCATCCCGGACTATCATTTTCCTACGAGCAGTACTTC. Protein product: CASSLHPGLSFSYEQYF. The gene calls are TRBV12-3 or TRBV12-4 and TRBJ2-7; tentative D call: TRBD2 (6 bases). The CDR3 loop spans 17 amino acids. With 3 bases removed from V and 1 base from J, the gap between germline ends came to 19 bases.

V usage is TRBV2 and J usage is TRBJ2-6; tentative D call: TRBD1 (5 bases). There are 16 residues in the CDR3. The V gene's germline CDR1 is SNHLY and CDR2 FYNNEI. The V gene lost 5 bases and the J gene lost 0 bases, with 11 bases spanning the gap. The CDR3 reads CASSRQSISGANVLTF. Here the CDR3 DNA reads TGTGCCAGCAGTCGACAGAGTATCTCTGGGGCCAACGTCCTGACTTTC.

The rearrangement uses TRBV24-1 and TRBJ2-7; D might be TRBD2 (6 bases). CDR1 and CDR2 (germline): KGHDR, SFDVKD. The CDR3 contains 13 residues. V was pared by 8 bases and J by 1 base, with 11 bases between. The CDR3 region has the DNA TGTGCCACCAAGTCTAGCGAATCCTACGAGCAGTACTTC. Its protein product is CATKSSESYEQYF.

The chain has TRBV7-8 and TRBJ2-6; D is ambiguous. The V and J ends lost 2 bases and 0 bases respectively, with 14 bases between them. Germline CDR1 is SGHVS and CDR2 is FQNEAQ. CDR3 size: 18 residues. The CDR3 DNA sequence: TGTGCCAGCAGCTTAAACGCCAGGCCCTTCTCTGGGGCCAACGTCCTGACTTTC. Its protein product is CASSLNARPFSGANVLTF.

This clonotype appeared once. J is TRBJ2-3 and V is TRBV14, with 9 bases fitting TRBD1. The CDR3 sequence is 16 residues long. Germline CDR1 is SGHDN and CDR2 is FVKESK. Trimming at V came to 4 bases and at J to 1 base, leaving 6 bases not matched to a gene. As DNA, the CDR3 is TGTGCCAGCAGCCTCGGCCGGGACAGGGGCACAGATACGCAGTATTTT. It encodes CASSLGRDRGTDTQYF.

The chain employs TRBV5-1 and TRBJ2-3; the D call may be TRBD1 or TRBD2 (6 bases each). Per germline, CDR1 SGHRS and CDR2 YFSETQ. CDR3 size: 16 residues. V was cut by 1 base and J by 5 bases, with 17 bases left in between. CDR3 coding DNA: TGCGCCAGCAGCTTGCTTCCCCCGGGGGCGAAAGATACGCAGTATTTT. It yields the protein CASSLLPPGAKDTQYF.

V usage is TRBV6-5 and J usage is TRBJ2-4, with unresolved D. Trimming cost V 0 bases and J 6 bases, with 9 bases left between them. The CDR3 is made up of 14 amino acids. Germline V gene sequence: CDR1 MNHEY, CDR2 SVGAGI. The CDR3 region has the DNA TGTGCCAGCAGTTACTCCGCGACATCAAACATTCAGTACTTC. Amino acid sequence: CASSYSATSNIQYF.

The rearrangement uses TRBV28 and TRBJ2-7, with 7 positions matching TRBD2. CDR1 and CDR2 from the germline V gene are MDHEN and SYDVKM. The CDR3 contains 14 residues. J lost 2 bases, V lost 2 bases, and 3 bases had no gene match. The CDR3 loop is CASSLTSVTYEQYF. The CDR3 nucleotides read TGTGCCAGCAGTTTAACTAGCGTAACCTACGAGCAGTACTTC.

The chain couples TRBV12-3 or TRBV12-4 to TRBJ2-3, with 9 bases identical to TRBD2. The CDR3 covers 17 residues. V dropped 3 bases and J dropped 0; count of bases not matched to a gene: 7. Written as DNA, the CDR3 is TGTGCCAGCAGTTTCAGAGCGGGAGGATCTAGCACAGATACGCAGTATTTT. This sequence encodes CASSFRAGGSSTDTQYF.

CDR3 coding DNA: TGTGCCAGCAGTTACGGGCAGGGGGCGTCCTCCGAGCAGTACGTC. Protein: CASSYGQGASSEQYV. The J gene is TRBJ2-7, the V gene TRBV6-2 or TRBV6-3; 8 bases line up with TRBD1. The CDR3 consists of 15 residues. Germline CDR1 MNHEY, CDR2 SVGEGT.

This rearrangement joins TRBV3-1 to TRBJ2-1; 12 bases are a match to TRBD2. CDR3 length: 19 residues. The germline CDR1 and CDR2 sequences are LGHDT and YNNKEL (reference sequence). V dropped 6 bases and J dropped 0; count of bases not matched to a gene: 12. The CDR3 DNA reads TGTGCCAGCAGAGGAGAGGCGGCGACTAGCGGGAGCTCCTACAATGAGCAGTTCTTC. Residues: CASRGEAATSGSSYNEQFF.

This clonotype has more than one count but fewer than ten. The genes are TRBV3-1 and TRBJ2-5; D call uncertain. This CDR3 contains 12 residues. V was pared by 0 bases and J by 6 bases, with 5 bases between. Per germline, CDR1 LGHDT and CDR2 YNNKEL (reference sequence). CDR3 loop: CASSQEAKTQYF. The CDR3 nucleotides are TGTGCCAGCAGCCAAGAGGCGAAGACCCAGTACTTC.

The V call is TRBV11-3, the J call TRBJ2-3, with D hard to call. The CDR3 loop spans 14 amino acids. V was trimmed by 0 bases and J by 6 bases, leaving 10 bases between them. Germline V gene lookup returns CDR1 SGHNT and CDR2 YENEEA. CDR3 amino acids: CASSLDPDLDTQYF. CDR3 nucleotide sequence: TGTGCCAGCAGCTTAGATCCAGACTTGGATACGCAGTATTTT.